The T cell receptor beta chain under discussion was sequenced for a study of shared clonotypes between healthy human individuals. The CDR3 totals 16 residues. Germline lookup yields CDR1 LNHNV and CDR2 YYDKDF (reference sequence). V was pared by 3 bases and J by 0 bases, with 12 bases between. All the donors were Caucasian adults who lived in Nashville, Tennessee. Input per replicate PCR of unsorted PBMC was about 330 ng DNA, corresponding to roughly 28,000 T cell genomes. Sequencing was performed with immunoSEQ multiplex PCR; in TCRdb, only in-frame clones are kept and a portion is missing. The sample lists some 450,000 clones, approximately 77% occurring once.

The receptor was isolated from a woman aged 40 to 50 in good health. Some clones in this sample may be carry-over from other donors' samples. This sequence joins TRBV15 and TRBJ1-5, with D perhaps matching TRBD1 (6 bases). Sequenced: PBMCs. The CDR3 nucleotides are TGTGCCACCAGCAGCGACAGGAGTTATAGCAATCAGCCCCAGCATTTT. Its translation is CATSSDRSYSNQPQHF.